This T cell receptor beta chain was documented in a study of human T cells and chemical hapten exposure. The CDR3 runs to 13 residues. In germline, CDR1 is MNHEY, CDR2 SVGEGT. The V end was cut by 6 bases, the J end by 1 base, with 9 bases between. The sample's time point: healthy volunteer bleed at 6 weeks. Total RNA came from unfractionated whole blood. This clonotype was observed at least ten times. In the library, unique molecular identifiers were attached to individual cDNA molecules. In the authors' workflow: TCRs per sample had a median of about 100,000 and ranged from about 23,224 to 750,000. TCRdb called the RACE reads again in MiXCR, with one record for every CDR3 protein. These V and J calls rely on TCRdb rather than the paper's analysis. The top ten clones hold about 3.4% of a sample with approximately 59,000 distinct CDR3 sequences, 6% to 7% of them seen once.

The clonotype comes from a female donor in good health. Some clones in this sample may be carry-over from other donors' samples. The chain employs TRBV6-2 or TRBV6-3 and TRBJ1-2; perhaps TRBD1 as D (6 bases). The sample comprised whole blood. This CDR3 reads CASRMDSNYGYTF. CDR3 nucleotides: TGTGCCAGCAGAATGGACAGTAACTATGGCTACACCTTC.